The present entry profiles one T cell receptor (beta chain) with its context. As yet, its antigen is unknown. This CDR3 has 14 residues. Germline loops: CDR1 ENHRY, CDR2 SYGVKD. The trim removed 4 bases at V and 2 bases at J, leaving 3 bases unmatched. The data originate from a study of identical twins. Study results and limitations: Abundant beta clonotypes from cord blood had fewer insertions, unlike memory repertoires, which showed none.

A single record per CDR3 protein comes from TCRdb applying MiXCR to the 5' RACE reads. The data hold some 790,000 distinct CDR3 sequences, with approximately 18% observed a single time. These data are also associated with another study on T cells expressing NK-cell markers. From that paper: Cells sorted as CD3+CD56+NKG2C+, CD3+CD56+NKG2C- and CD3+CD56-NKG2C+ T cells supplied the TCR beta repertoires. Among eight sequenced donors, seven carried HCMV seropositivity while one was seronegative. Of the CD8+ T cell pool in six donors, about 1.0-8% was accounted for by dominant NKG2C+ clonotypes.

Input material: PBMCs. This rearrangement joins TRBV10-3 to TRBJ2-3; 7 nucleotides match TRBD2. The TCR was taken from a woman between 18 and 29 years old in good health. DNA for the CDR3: TGTGCCATCAGTGTCAGCGGGGACACAGATACGCAGTATTTT. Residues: CAISVSGDTDTQYF.